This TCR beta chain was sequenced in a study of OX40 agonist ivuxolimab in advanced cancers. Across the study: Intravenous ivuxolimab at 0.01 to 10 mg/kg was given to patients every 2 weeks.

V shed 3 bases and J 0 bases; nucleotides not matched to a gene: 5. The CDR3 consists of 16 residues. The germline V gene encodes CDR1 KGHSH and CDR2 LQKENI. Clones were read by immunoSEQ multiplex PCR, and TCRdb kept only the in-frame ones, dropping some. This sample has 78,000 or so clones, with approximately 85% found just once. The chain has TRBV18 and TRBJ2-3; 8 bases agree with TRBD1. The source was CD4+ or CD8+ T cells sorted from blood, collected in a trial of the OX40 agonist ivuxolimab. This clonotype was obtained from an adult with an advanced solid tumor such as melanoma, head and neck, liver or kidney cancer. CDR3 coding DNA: TGTGCCAGCTCACCCGGACAGGGAAGAAGCACAGATACGCAGTATTTT. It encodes CASSPGQGRSTDTQYF. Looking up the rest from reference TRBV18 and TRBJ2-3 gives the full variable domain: NAGVMQNPRHLVRRRGQEARLRCSPMKGHSHVYWYRQLPEEGLKFMVYLQKENIIDESGMPKERFSAEFPKEGPSILRIQQVVRGDSAAYFCASSPGQGRSTDTQYFGPGTRLTVL.